The next 6 T cell receptor beta chains were all read from a single sample in a study of blood T cell repertoires in COVID-19. Sequencing was performed with immunoSEQ multiplex PCR; in TCRdb, only in-frame clones are kept and a portion is missing. The data contain some 290,000 clones, 87% of them singletons. The specimen was peripheral blood. The source is a woman aged 45-65 years who had recovered from COVID-19.

The chain has TRBV6-2 or TRBV6-3 and TRBJ1-1; D is ambiguous. Trimming took 2 bases from V and 3 from J, leaving 4 bases between them. Germline lookup yields CDR1 MNHEY and CDR2 SVGEGT. This CDR3 has 12 residues. The CDR3 loop is CASSYPYTEAFF. The DNA of the CDR3 is TGTGCCAGCAGTTACCCATACACTGAAGCTTTCTTT.

The gene calls are TRBV5-1 and TRBJ1-3, with D possibly matching TRBD1 (6 bases). V was clipped by 6 bases and J by 3 bases, with 10 bases between them. The CDR3 spans 13 residues. Germline CDR1 SGHRS, CDR2 YFSETQ. CDR3 bases: TGCGCCAGCACGGACAGTCATGGAAACACCATATATTTT. Residues: CASTDSHGNTIYF.

The rearrangement joins TRBV7-3 to TRBJ2-1; TRBD2 matches 7 bases. The CDR3 spans 15 residues. V lost 1 base to trimming and J lost 6 bases; unmatched junction nucleotides: 6. The V gene's germline CDR1 is SGHTA and CDR2 FQGTGA. CDR3 amino acids: CASSLIRGGPNEQFF. The CDR3 bases are TGTGCCAGCAGCTTAATCCGGGGAGGGCCCAATGAGCAGTTCTTC.

V and J are TRBV10-3 and TRBJ1-2; D remains unclear. The CDR3 is made up of 11 amino acids. Germline-derived CDR1 and CDR2 are ENHRY and SYGVKD. V lost 6 bases, J lost 3 bases, and 5 bases lay in between. CDR3 sequence reads: CAIRRDYGYTF. The CDR3, as DNA: TGTGCCATCAGACGAGACTATGGCTACACCTTC.

The chain is built from TRBV7-3 and TRBJ2-1; possibly TRBD2 for D (5 bases). Deletions cut 2 bases from V and 3 bases from J, with 11 bases between. This CDR3 is built from 15 residues. CDR1 is SGHTA, CDR2 FQGTGA, per germline. The CDR3 DNA reads as TGTGCCAGCAGCTTACGAGGGATTGGCTACAATGAGCAGTTCTTC. Its translation: CASSLRGIGYNEQFF.

CDR3 residues: CASSLTTAGTVDKKLFF. CDR3 DNA: TGTGCCAGCAGTCTGACTACCGCCGGGACAGTCGATAAAAAACTGTTTTTT. The rearrangement links TRBV28 to TRBJ1-4; 7 nucleotides agree with TRBD1. The CDR3 has 17 residues. V lost 5 bases and J lost 9; bases outside the gene matches: 18. Germline-derived CDR1 and CDR2 are MDHEN and SYDVKM.